This T cell receptor beta chain is from a study of cytomegalovirus exposure and HLA in healthy donors. The PCR was carried out with 60 Vbeta primers and 13 Jbeta primers. Assay used: immunoSEQ multiplex PCR; TCRdb lists only in-frame clones, some missing. Of more than 80,000 clones listed, about four fifths are singletons. CDR3 length equals 17 residues. Germline V gene lookup returns CDR1 SEHNR and CDR2 FQNEAQ (reference sequence). V dropped 3 bases and J dropped 6; count of bases not matched to a gene: 13. J is TRBJ1-5 and V is TRBV7-9; TRBD1 matches 8 bases. The sample was PBMCs. This clonotype was obtained from a female donor in good health and CMV-seropositive. The CDR3 sequence: CASSFWAGGRNSQPQHF. Written as DNA, the CDR3 is TGTGCCAGCAGCTTTTGGGCAGGGGGCCGTAACAGTCAGCCCCAGCATTTT.